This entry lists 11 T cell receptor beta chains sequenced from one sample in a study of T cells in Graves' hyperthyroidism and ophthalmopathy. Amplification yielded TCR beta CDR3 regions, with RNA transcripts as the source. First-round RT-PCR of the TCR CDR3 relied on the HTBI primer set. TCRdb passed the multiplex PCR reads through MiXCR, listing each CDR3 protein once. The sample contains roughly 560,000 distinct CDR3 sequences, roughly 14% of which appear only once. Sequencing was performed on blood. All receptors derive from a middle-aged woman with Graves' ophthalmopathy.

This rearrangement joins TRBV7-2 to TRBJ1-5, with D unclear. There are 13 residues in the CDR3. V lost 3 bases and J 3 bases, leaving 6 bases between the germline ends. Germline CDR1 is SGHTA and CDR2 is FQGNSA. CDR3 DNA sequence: TGTGCCAGCAGCTTTCACAACAATCAGCCCCAGCATTTT. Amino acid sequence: CASSFHNNQPQHF.

For the CDR3, the DNA is TGTGCCATCAGGGCGACTAGCGGGAGCTCCTACAATGAGCAGTTCTTC. Amino acid sequence: CAIRATSGSSYNEQFF. This chain joins TRBV10-3 and TRBJ2-1; 12 bases are a match to TRBD2. V was pared by 6 bases and J by 0 bases, with 3 bases of the junction left unmatched. Germline assignment: CDR1 ENHRY and CDR2 SYGVKD. The CDR3 is 16 residues long.

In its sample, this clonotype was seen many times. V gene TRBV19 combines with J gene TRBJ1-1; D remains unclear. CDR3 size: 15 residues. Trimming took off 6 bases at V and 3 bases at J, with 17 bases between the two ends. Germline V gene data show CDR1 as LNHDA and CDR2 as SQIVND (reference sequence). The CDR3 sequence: CASSGRTEGDTEAFF. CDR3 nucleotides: TGTGCCAGTAGCGGTCGTACGGAGGGCGACACTGAAGCTTTCTTT.

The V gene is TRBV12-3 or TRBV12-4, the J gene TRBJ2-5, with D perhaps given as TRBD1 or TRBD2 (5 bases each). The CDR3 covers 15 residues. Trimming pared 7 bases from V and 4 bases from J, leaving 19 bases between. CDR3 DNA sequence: TGTGCCAGCAATTCTGCCGGGACCACTCGAGAGACCCAGTACTTC. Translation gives CASNSAGTTRETQYF.

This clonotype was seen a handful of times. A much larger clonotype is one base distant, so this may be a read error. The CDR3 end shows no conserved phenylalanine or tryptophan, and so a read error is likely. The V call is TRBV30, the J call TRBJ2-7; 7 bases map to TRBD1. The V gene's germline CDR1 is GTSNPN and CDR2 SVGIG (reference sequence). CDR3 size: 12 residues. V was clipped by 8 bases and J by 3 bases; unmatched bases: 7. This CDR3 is CALDRDRYEQYI. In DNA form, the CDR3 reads TGTGCCCTAGACAGGGATCGCTACGAGCAGTACATC.

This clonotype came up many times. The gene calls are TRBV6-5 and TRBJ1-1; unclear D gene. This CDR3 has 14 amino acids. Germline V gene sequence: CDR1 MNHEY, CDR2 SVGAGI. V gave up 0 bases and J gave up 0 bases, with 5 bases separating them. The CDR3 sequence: CASSYSKVNTEAFF. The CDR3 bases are TGTGCCAGCAGTTACTCAAAGGTGAACACTGAAGCTTTCTTT.

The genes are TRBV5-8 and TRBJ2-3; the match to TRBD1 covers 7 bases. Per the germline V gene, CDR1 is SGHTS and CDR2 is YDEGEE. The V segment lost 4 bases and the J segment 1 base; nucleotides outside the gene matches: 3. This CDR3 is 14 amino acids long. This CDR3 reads CASSQTGGTDTQYF. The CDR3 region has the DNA TGTGCCAGCAGCCAAACAGGGGGCACAGATACGCAGTATTTT.

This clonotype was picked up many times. The CDR3 loop is CASSRQVGGYGYTF. The CDR3 DNA follows: TGTGCCAGCAGTAGGCAGGTTGGGGGCTATGGCTACACCTTC. This sequence joins TRBV28 and TRBJ1-2, with D maybe TRBD1 (5 bases). The CDR3 covers 14 residues. CDR1 is MDHEN and CDR2 is SYDVKM in the germline V gene. V was clipped by 5 bases and J by 4 bases, with 14 bases between them.

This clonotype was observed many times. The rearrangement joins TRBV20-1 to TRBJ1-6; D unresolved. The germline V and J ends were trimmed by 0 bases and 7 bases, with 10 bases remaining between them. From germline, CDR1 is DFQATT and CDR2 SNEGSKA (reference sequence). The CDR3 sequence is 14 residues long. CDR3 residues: CSAREQFGNSPLHF. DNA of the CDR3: TGCAGTGCTAGAGAACAGTTTGGAAATTCACCCCTCCACTTT.

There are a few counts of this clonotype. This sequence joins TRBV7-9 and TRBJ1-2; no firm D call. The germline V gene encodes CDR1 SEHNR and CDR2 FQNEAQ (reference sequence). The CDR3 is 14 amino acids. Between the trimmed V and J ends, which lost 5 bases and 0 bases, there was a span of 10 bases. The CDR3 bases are TGTGCCAGCAGCCCACCAACACCTAACTATGGCTACACCTTC. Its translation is CASSPPTPNYGYTF.

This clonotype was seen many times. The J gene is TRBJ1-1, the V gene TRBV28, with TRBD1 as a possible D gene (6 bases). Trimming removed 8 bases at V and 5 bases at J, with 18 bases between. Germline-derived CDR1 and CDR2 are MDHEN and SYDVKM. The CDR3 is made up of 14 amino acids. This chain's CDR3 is CASVPNWQGTEAFF. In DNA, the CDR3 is TGTGCCAGCGTCCCCAACTGGCAGGGGACTGAAGCTTTCTTT.